The rows below give T cell receptor beta chains drawn from one sample of a study of OX40 agonist ivuxolimab in advanced cancers. TCRdb's copy holds only in-frame clones and misses some; the assay was immunoSEQ multiplex PCR. The sample includes under 80,000 clones, around 90% of them seen just once. The specimen comprised CD4+ or CD8+ T cells sorted from blood, sampled in a trial of the OX40 agonist ivuxolimab. These receptors came from an adult with an advanced solid tumor such as melanoma, head and neck, liver or kidney cancer. CDR3s leave out the opening cysteine and the closing phenylalanine or tryptophan. Each record gives: CDR3 protein, D gene, V gene, CDR3 length, J gene. D genes are given only for firm matches.

CDR3: ASRLAWQLSSYNEQF
D: .
V: TRBV12-2
length: 15
J: TRBJ2-1

CDR3: ASSLVLAGNSDTQY
D: TRBD2
V: TRBV7-2
length: 14
J: TRBJ2-3

CDR3: ASMGNYGYT
D: .
V: TRBV28
length: 9
J: TRBJ1-2

CDR3: ASSIGEYSNQPQH
D: .
V: TRBV19
length: 13
J: TRBJ1-5

CDR3: ASSRDGSSGANVLT
D: .
V: TRBV2
length: 14
J: TRBJ2-6

CDR3: AWGDSGNEKLF
D: TRBD1
V: TRBV30
length: 11
J: TRBJ1-4

CDR3: ASSPRDRGGTEAF
D: TRBD1
V: TRBV18
length: 13
J: TRBJ1-1

CDR3: ASSLAPQGSSGNTIY
D: .
V: TRBV7-2
length: 15
J: TRBJ1-3

CDR3: ASSTDRTRSTNQPQH
D: TRBD1
V: TRBV19
length: 15
J: TRBJ1-5

CDR3: ASSAGLSYNEQF
D: .
V: TRBV2
length: 12
J: TRBJ2-1

CDR3: ASSLGHPNTEAF
D: .
V: TRBV5-1
length: 12
J: TRBJ1-1

CDR3: ASSKYIRNDNEQF
D: .
V: TRBV6-6
length: 13
J: TRBJ2-1

CDR3: ASSLYRGPVNEQF
D: TRBD1
V: TRBV7-2
length: 13
J: TRBJ2-1

CDR3: ASSDISPGGAF
D: .
V: TRBV6-1
length: 11
J: TRBJ1-1

CDR3: ASSGGTGGYGYT
D: TRBD1
V: TRBV5-4
length: 12
J: TRBJ1-2

CDR3: ASSAKTSGPTDTQY
D: TRBD2
V: TRBV5-4
length: 14
J: TRBJ2-3

CDR3: ASSENQGGFSPLH
D: .
V: TRBV10-1
length: 13
J: TRBJ1-6

CDR3: ASPPGDGLNTEAF
D: .
V: TRBV19
length: 13
J: TRBJ1-1

CDR3: ASSSQTGYDGYT
D: TRBD1
V: TRBV5-1
length: 12
J: TRBJ1-2

CDR3: ASSLDMSSYEQY
D: .
V: TRBV7-9
length: 12
J: TRBJ2-7

CDR3: ASSSQGSTGELF
D: .
V: TRBV13
length: 12
J: TRBJ2-2

CDR3: ASSPPYGGSGTGELF
D: .
V: TRBV18
length: 15
J: TRBJ2-2

CDR3: ASSYDRVGTGGYT
D: TRBD1
V: TRBV6-6
length: 13
J: TRBJ1-2